A selection of T cell receptor beta chains follows, all from one sample in a study of Ad26.COV2.S vaccination and SARS-CoV-2 variants. The assay was immunoSEQ multiplex PCR, and TCRdb's table has in-frame clones only and misses some. The table has about 410,000 clones, 88% seen once. The specimen comprised peripheral blood, sampled in a trial of Ad26.COV2.S vaccine versus placebo. The receptors originated from a person between 18 and 60 years old who received the Ad26.COV2.S COVID-19 vaccine or a placebo. The CDR3 runs from the conserved cysteine through the conserved F or W. D genes are given only for firm matches. Part of the rows lack a size; the others show once, few, many or a class for expanded clones.

clone_size d_call j_call v_call cdr3_aa cdr3_nt
- - TRBJ1-2 TRBV6-2/TRBV6-3 CASSYGGPDYGYTF TGTGCCAGCAGTTACGGGGGCCCTGATTATGGCTACACCTTC
once - TRBJ1-1 TRBV24-1 CATSDRRNTEAFF TGTGCCACGAGCGACAGGCGGAACACTGAAGCTTTCTTT
few TRBD2 TRBJ2-7 TRBV2 CASSEALAGEIYEQYF TGTGCCAGCAGTGAAGCGCTAGCGGGGGAGATCTACGAGCAGTACTTC
- - TRBJ2-4 TRBV2 CASSGTAKNIQYF TGTGCCAGCAGTGGGACTGCCAAAAACATTCAGTACTTC
- - TRBJ1-2 TRBV15 CATSREGGEFNYGYTF TGTGCCACCAGCAGAGAAGGAGGGGAATTTAACTATGGCTACACCTTC
- TRBD2 TRBJ2-5 TRBV5-4 CASSPGTRWAETQYF TGTGCCAGCAGCCCCGGGACTAGATGGGCCGAGACCCAGTACTTC
- TRBD1 TRBJ1-5 TRBV5-6 CASDKPGQKKSAQPQHF TGTGCCAGTGACAAACCGGGACAGAAAAAATCCGCTCAGCCCCAGCATTTT
- - TRBJ2-1 TRBV27 CASSPLGGSYNEQFF TGTGCCAGCAGTCCCCTCGGGGGCTCCTACAATGAGCAGTTCTTC
- - TRBJ1-1 TRBV6-5 CASFRHLNTEAFF TGTGCCAGCTTCAGACACCTTAACACTGAAGCTTTCTTT
- TRBD1 TRBJ1-1 TRBV2 CASSAGGRNTEAFF TGTGCCAGCAGTGCAGGGGGGAGGAACACTGAAGCTTTCTTT
- - TRBJ2-1 TRBV3-1/TRBV3-2 CASSHGPEQFF TGTGCCAGCAGCCACGGTCCTGAGCAGTTCTTC
- - TRBJ1-6 TRBV27 CASSLLPKSPLHF TGTGCCAGCAGTTTATTACCGAAGAGCCCCCTCCACTTT
- TRBD1 TRBJ2-7 TRBV15 CATSRGQGLNEQYF TGTGCCACCAGCAGAGGACAGGGATTAAACGAGCAGTACTTC
- TRBD2 TRBJ2-3 TRBV15 CATSRGLASSTDTQYF TGTGCCACCAGCAGGGGACTAGCGTCTAGCACAGATACGCAGTATTTT
- TRBD2 TRBJ2-7 TRBV5-6 CASSLRVGTSPYEQYF TGTGCCAGCAGCTTGAGGGTCGGGACTAGTCCCTACGAGCAGTACTTC
few TRBD1 TRBJ1-6 TRBV7-6 CASSAGDSSPLHF TGTGCCAGCAGCGCCGGGGACAGTTCACCCCTCCACTTT
once TRBD1 TRBJ2-1 TRBV18 CASSFSGTGSYNEQFF TGTGCCAGCTCGTTTTCCGGGACAGGATCCTACAATGAGCAGTTCTTC
- - TRBJ1-1 TRBV6-5 CASSYGRGVAEAFF TGTGCCAGCAGTTACGGACGGGGGGTCGCTGAAGCTTTCTTT
- TRBD2 TRBJ2-1 TRBV2 CASLRITSGGTDEQFF TGTGCCAGCTTACGAATCACTAGCGGGGGGACTGATGAGCAGTTCTTC
- - TRBJ1-2 TRBV12-3/TRBV12-4 CASTPPSASGYTF TGTGCCAGCACCCCCCCCAGTGCCTCGGGCTACACCTTC
- - TRBJ2-1 TRBV5-1 CASRGNWPLTYNEQFF TGCGCCAGCAGAGGAAATTGGCCCTTGACCTACAATGAGCAGTTCTTC
- TRBD1 TRBJ1-1 TRBV19 CASRGRTGGEAFF TGTGCCAGTAGGGGACGGACAGGGGGTGAAGCTTTCTTT
- - TRBJ2-3 TRBV7-8 CASSLRSGRSSTDTQYF TGTGCCAGCAGCTTAAGATCGGGACGGTCTAGCACAGATACGCAGTATTTT
- - TRBJ1-4 TRBV5-1 CASSLAGIEDEKLFF TGCGCCAGCAGCTTGGCCGGGATAGAGGATGAAAAACTGTTTTTT
- TRBD2 TRBJ2-1 TRBV11-3 CASSLGLAGGRSYNEQFF TGTGCCAGCAGCCTTGGACTAGCGGGGGGTCGATCCTACAATGAGCAGTTCTTC
- TRBD1 TRBJ2-7 TRBV19 CASSLGTGGTYEQYF TGTGCCAGTAGTCTAGGGACAGGGGGAACCTACGAGCAGTACTTC
- - TRBJ1-6 TRBV6-1 CASSDGGKSSPLHF TGTGCCAGCAGTGATGGAGGGAAGAGTTCACCCCTCCACTTT
- TRBD1 TRBJ2-3 TRBV7-9 CASSLGQGGTDTQYF TGTGCCAGCAGCCTAGGACAGGGAGGCACAGATACGCAGTATTTT
- - TRBJ1-5 TRBV2 CASTEGRGANQPQHF TGTGCCAGCACTGAGGGCAGGGGCGCCAATCAGCCCCAGCATTTT
- - TRBJ1-4 TRBV5-1 CASGDTERFGEKLFF TGCGCCAGCGGCGATACCGAACGGTTTGGGGAAAAACTGTTTTTT
once - TRBJ2-7 TRBV12-3/TRBV12-4 CASSLEFREQYF TGTGCCAGCAGTTTAGAGTTTCGGGAGCAGTACTTC
- - TRBJ1-2 TRBV7-9 CASSPHKETLYGYTF TGTGCCAGCAGCCCCCACAAGGAGACCTTATATGGCTACACCTTC
- - TRBJ2-7 TRBV6-2/TRBV6-3 CASSYPRGATYEQYF TGTGCCAGCAGTTACCCCCGAGGCGCGACCTACGAGCAGTACTTC
- - TRBJ1-1 TRBV27 CASSLSPGNTEAFF TGTGCCAGCAGTTTATCTCCGGGAAACACTGAAGCTTTCTTT
- - TRBJ1-1 TRBV5-1 CASSLVVGNTEAFF TGCGCCAGCAGCTTGGTCGTGGGGAACACTGAAGCTTTCTTT
- - TRBJ1-1 TRBV4-3 CASSQDGPNAEAFF TGCGCCAGCAGCCAAGATGGGCCCAACGCTGAAGCTTTCTTT
- - TRBJ1-1 TRBV19 CASNGRDEAFF TGTGCCAGTAACGGACGGGATGAAGCTTTCTTT
- TRBD1 TRBJ1-1 TRBV5-1 CASSLGGQLEAFF TGCGCCAGCAGCTTGGGGGGACAGCTTGAAGCTTTCTTT
- - TRBJ2-7 TRBV5-1 CASSLDGSQREQYF TGCGCCAGCAGCTTGGACGGTTCACAGCGCGAGCAGTACTTC
- - TRBJ1-1 TRBV27 CASSLLKSTEAFF TGTGCCAGCAGTTTATTGAAGAGCACTGAAGCTTTCTTT
- TRBD1 TRBJ1-1 TRBV5-1 CASSARQGRITEAFF TGCGCCAGCAGCGCAAGACAGGGTCGGATCACTGAAGCTTTCTTT
- - TRBJ2-7 TRBV7-9 CASSLVERHLGPYEQYF TGTGCCAGCAGCTTAGTAGAACGGCACCTAGGCCCATACGAGCAGTACTTC
- TRBD1 TRBJ1-4 TRBV5-4 CASSLGQGAANEKLFF TGTGCCAGCAGCTTGGGACAGGGGGCGGCTAATGAAAAACTGTTTTTT
- - TRBJ1-6 TRBV4-3 CASSQEAGAPSNSPLHF TGCGCCAGCAGCCAAGAGGCAGGGGCTCCCTCCAATTCACCCCTCCACTTT
- - TRBJ1-5 TRBV28 CASSPYRVGRNQPQHF TGTGCCAGCAGTCCTTACAGGGTGGGAAGAAATCAGCCCCAGCATTTT
- - TRBJ1-2 TRBV27 CASSLSGTAYGYTF TGTGCCAGCAGTTTATCAGGGACGGCCTATGGCTACACCTTC
once TRBD1 TRBJ1-1 TRBV3-1/TRBV3-2 CASSAGGGLAFF TGTGCCAGCAGCGCAGGGGGGGGGCTGGCTTTCTTT
- TRBD1 TRBJ2-7 TRBV7-9 CASSFGQGSSYEQYF TGTGCCAGCAGCTTTGGACAGGGTAGCTCCTACGAGCAGTACTTC
- - TRBJ1-5 TRBV12-3/TRBV12-4 CASSFGFQPQHF TGTGCCAGCAGTTTTGGGTTCCAGCCCCAGCATTTT
few - TRBJ1-3 TRBV18 CASSPDHMGTSSGNTIYF TGTGCCAGCTCACCAGATCACATGGGGACGTCCTCTGGAAACACCATATATTTT
- - TRBJ2-1 TRBV11-1 CASSLARNGRYNEQFF TGTGCCAGCAGCTTAGCGCGGAACGGGCGTTACAATGAGCAGTTCTTC
once TRBD2 TRBJ2-7 TRBV5-4 CASSLAGDGGYEQYF TGTGCCAGCAGCTTGGCCGGGGACGGGGGGTACGAGCAGTACTTC
- TRBD1 TRBJ2-2 TRBV5-1 CASSLGDRGNTGELFF TGCGCCAGCAGCTTGGGAGACAGGGGGAACACCGGGGAGCTGTTTTTT
- TRBD2 TRBJ2-1 TRBV4-3 CASSQALTGGVYNEQFF TGCGCCAGCAGCCAAGCTCTGACGGGGGGGGTATACAATGAGCAGTTCTTC
- - TRBJ2-3 TRBV30 CAWLERNTDTQYF TGTGCCTGGTTAGAGCGGAACACAGATACGCAGTATTTT
- TRBD1 TRBJ1-3 TRBV3-1/TRBV3-2 CASSPTGGRRNTIYF TGTGCCAGCAGCCCAACAGGGGGGAGGCGAAACACCATATATTTT
- - TRBJ1-1 TRBV29-1 CSVATAPNTEAFF TGCAGCGTCGCGACAGCCCCGAACACTGAAGCTTTCTTT